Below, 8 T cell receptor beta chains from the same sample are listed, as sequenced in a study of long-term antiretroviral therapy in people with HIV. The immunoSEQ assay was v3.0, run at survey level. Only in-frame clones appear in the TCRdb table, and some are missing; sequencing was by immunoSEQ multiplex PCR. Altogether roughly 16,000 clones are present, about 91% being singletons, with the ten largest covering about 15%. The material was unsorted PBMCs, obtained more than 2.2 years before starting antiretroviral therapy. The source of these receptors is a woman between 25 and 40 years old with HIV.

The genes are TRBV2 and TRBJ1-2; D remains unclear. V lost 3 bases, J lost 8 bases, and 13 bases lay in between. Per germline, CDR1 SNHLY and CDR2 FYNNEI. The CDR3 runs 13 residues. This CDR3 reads CASSEGVELGYTF. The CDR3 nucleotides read TGTGCCAGCAGTGAGGGTGTGGAGCTGGGCTACACCTTC.

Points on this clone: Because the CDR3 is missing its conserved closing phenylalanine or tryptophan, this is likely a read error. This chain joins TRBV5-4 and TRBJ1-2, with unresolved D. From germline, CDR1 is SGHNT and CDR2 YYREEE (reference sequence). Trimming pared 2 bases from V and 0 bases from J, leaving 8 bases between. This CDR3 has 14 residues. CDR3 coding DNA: TGTGCCAGCAGCTTAAGGCGAGCTAACTATGGCTACACCCTC. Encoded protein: CASSLRRANYGYTL.

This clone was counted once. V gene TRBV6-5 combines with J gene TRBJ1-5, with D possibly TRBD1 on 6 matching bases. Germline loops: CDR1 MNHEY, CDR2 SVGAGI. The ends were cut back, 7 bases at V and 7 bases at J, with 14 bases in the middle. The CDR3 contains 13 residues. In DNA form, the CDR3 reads TGTGCCAGCACCCAAGGGGGTGGGCAGCCCCAGCATTTT. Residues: CASTQGGGQPQHF.

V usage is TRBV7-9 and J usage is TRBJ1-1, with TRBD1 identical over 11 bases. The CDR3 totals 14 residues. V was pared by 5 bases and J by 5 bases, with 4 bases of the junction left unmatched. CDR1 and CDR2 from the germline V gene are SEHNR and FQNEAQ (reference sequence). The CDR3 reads CASSRTGGFTEAFF. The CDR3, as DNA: TGTGCCAGCAGCCGGACAGGGGGCTTTACTGAAGCTTTCTTT.

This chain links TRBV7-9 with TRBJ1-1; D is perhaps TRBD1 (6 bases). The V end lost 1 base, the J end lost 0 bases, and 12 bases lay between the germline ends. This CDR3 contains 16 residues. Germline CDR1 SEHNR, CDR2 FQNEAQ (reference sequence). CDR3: CASSLGETGLNTEAFF. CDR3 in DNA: TGTGCCAGCAGCTTAGGGGAGACAGGTTTGAACACTGAAGCTTTCTTT.

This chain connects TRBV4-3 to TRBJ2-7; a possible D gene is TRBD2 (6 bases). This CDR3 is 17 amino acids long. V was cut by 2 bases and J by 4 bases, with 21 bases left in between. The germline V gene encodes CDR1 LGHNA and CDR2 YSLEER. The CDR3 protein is CASSQPRPGVTPYEQYF. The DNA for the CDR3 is TGCGCCAGCAGCCAACCCAGGCCGGGGGTGACCCCTTACGAGCAGTACTTC.

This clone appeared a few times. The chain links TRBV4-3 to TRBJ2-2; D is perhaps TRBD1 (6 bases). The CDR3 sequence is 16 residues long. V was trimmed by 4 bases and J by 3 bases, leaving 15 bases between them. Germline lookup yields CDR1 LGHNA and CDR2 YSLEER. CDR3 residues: CASSRGRGQDTGELFF. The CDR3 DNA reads TGCGCCAGCAGCCGCGGACGGGGACAAGACACCGGGGAGCTGTTTTTT.

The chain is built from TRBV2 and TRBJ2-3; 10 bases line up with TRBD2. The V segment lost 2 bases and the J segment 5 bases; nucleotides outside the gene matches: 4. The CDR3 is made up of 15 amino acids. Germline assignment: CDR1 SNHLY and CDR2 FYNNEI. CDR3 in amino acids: CASSEWLAGEDTQYF. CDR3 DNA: TGTGCCAGCAGTGAATGGCTAGCGGGGGAAGATACGCAGTATTTT.